This T cell receptor beta chain was retrieved from a study of blood T cells in healthy people across ages. A sample-barcoded 5' primer and a J-beta primer mix were used in a second PCR of roughly 6 to 11 cycles. One entry per CDR3 protein, called by TCRdb with MiXCR from the 5' RACE reads. The profile covers 1.4 million to 1.5 million distinct CDR3 sequences, with 42% appearing a single time and roughly 8.2% taken by the ten largest. CDR1 MGHDK and CDR2 SYGVNS come from the germline V gene. V dropped 4 bases and J dropped 4 bases, with 10 bases sitting between them. The CDR3 sequence is 14 residues long.

The TCR was taken from a woman between 18 and 29 years old in good health. The V gene is TRBV25-1, the J gene TRBJ1-4, with D perhaps matching TRBD1 (6 bases). Sequences were obtained from blood. The CDR3 loop is CASSARTVNEKLFF. CDR3 bases: TGTGCCAGCAGTGCCAGGACAGTTAATGAAAAACTGTTTTTT.